This T cell receptor beta chain was profiled in a study of beta chain features in type 1 diabetes. General study points: More deletions and fewer insertions at VDJ junctions were found in patients with type 1 diabetes. For Type 1 diabetes patients, all four CD4+ subsets carried TCRB CDR3s that were moderately but significantly shorter.

cDNA synthesis used the whole RNA isolate, giving expressed TCRB sequences. Sequencing used immunoSEQ multiplex PCR; TCRdb keeps in-frame clones, though not all of them. The sample includes approximately 60,000 clones, 50% to 55% seen only once; the top ten take around 2.6%. By share of the sample, this clone is medium-sized (0.01 to 0.1%). The antigen is unknown. The specimen sequenced was Tregs from blood. This clonotype was obtained from a woman aged 40-49 years with type 1 diabetes.

CDR3 in amino acids: CASSPDSHQPQHF. For the CDR3, the DNA is TGTGCCAGCTCACCTGACAGCCATCAGCCCCAGCATTTT. V and J are TRBV18 and TRBJ1-5, with D possibly TRBD1 on 5 matching bases. Per germline, CDR1 KGHSH and CDR2 LQKENI. V lost 3 bases, J lost 5 bases, and 8 bases lay in between. CDR3 length: 13 amino acids.